This entry concerns a single T cell receptor (beta chain). Germline and junction disagree at one end, which may indicate a read error. Not a single patient had been given any form of treatment at any point before undergoing thyroid surgery. This CDR3 has 13 residues. Germline CDR1 and CDR2: SNHLY and FYNNEI. This record comes from a study of metastatic and nonmetastatic thyroid tumors. Study details: Malignant and benign thyroid patients had repertoires compared in peripheral blood and tumor or nodule tissue.

TCRdb re-called the PCR reads through MiXCR. This table has 25,000 to 30,000 clones, 16% appearing once. Sequenced: blood. This chain connects TRBV2 to TRBJ1-2; TRBD1 aligns across 8 bases. This TCR came from a female donor with papillary thyroid cancer or a benign thyroid nodule (not recorded which). Some clones in this sample may be carry-over from other donors' samples. In nucleotides, the CDR3 is TGTGCCAGCATCACAGGGGGGTCAGCTGGCCACACCTTC. It codes for CASITGGSAGHTF.